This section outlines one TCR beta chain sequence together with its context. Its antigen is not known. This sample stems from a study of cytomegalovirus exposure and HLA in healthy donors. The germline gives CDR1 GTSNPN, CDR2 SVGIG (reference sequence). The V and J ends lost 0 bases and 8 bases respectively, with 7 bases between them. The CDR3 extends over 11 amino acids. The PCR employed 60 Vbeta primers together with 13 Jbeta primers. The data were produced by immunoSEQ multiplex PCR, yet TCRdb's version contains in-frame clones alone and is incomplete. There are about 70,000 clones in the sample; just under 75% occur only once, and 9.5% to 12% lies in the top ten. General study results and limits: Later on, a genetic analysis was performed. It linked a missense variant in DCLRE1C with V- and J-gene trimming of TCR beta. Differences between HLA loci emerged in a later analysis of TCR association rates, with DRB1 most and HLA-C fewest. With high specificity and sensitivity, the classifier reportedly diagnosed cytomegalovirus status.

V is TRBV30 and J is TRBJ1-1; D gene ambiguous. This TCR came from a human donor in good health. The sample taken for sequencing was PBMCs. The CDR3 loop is CAWSVGLEAFF. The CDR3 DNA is TGTGCCTGGAGTGTAGGACTAGAAGCTTTCTTT.